Here is one T cell receptor beta chain with its context. Its antigen is still unknown. A quantitative 5'-RACE method, one with molecular barcodes, was used to make TCR beta libraries. Via MiXCR, TCRdb re-called the 5' RACE reads, giving one row per CDR3 protein. The table shows 300,000 to 350,000 distinct CDR3 sequences, with 20% to 25% occurring only once. The sample is drawn from a study of CD8 T cells in ankylosing spondylitis. Study-level results: The authors reported significant enrichment of disease-linked clones in matched ankylosing spondylitis synovial fluid.

The J segment lost 4 bases and the V segment lost 4 bases, leaving 11 bases of the junction unmatched. Germline assignment: CDR1 SGHRS and CDR2 YFSETQ. This CDR3 has 16 residues. The gene calls are TRBV5-1 and TRBJ1-1; 9 positions agree with TRBD1. The TCR sequence derives from a female donor with ankylosing spondylitis or in good health (not recorded which). Sequenced input: blood, either unsorted or a sorted T cell fraction (not recorded which). The DNA for the CDR3 is TGCGCCAGCAGCAGGACAGGGGCCACGTTGAGCACTGAAGCTTTCTTT. Protein sequence: CASSRTGATLSTEAFF. The full variable domain, with the rest looked up from reference TRBV5-1 and TRBJ1-1, is KAGVTQTPRYLIKTRGQQVTLSCSPISGHRSVSWYQQTPGQGLQFLFEYFSETQRNKGNFPGRFSGRQFSNSRSEMNVSTLELGDSALYLCASSRTGATLSTEAFFGQGTRLTVV.